These T cell receptor beta chains were read from a single sample in a study of HIV-infected patients and healthy controls. In TCRdb, the 5' RACE reads were re-called with MiXCR into one record per CDR3 protein. The data show around 7,600 distinct CDR3 sequences, 9% to 10% seen once. Specimen: blood, collected before antiretroviral therapy. The receptor source for this set is an adult with HIV infection. Both conserved end residues are part of each CDR3. D genes are given only for firm matches. Where a row states a size, it is once, few, many or the class of an expanded clone; other rows omit it.

.	TRBV12-3/TRBV12-4	.	TRBJ2-3	CASSRDFTDTQYF	TGTGCCAGCAGCCGGGATTTCACAGATACGCAGTATTTT
.	TRBV20-1	many	TRBJ2-3	CSAPIESDTQYF	TGCAGTGCCCCTATAGAGTCAGATACGCAGTATTTT
.	TRBV6-2/TRBV6-3	few	TRBJ2-3	CASSYSRAQWEFSTDTQYF	TGTGCCAGCAGTTACTCTCGGGCCCAGTGGGAATTTAGCACAGATACGCAGTATTTT
.	TRBV7-6	many	TRBJ2-3	CASSPYEGTDTQYF	TGTGCCAGCAGCCCATACGAGGGCACAGATACGCAGTATTTT
TRBD1	TRBV10-3	many	TRBJ1-3	CATGQGGNTIYF	TGTGCCACGGGACAGGGAGGAAACACCATATATTTT
.	TRBV28	many	TRBJ1-5	CASSRDRNQPQHF	TGTGCCAGCAGCCGTGACAGGAATCAGCCCCAGCATTTT
TRBD1	TRBV6-5	many	TRBJ2-7	CASRDRQGAHEQYF	TGTGCCAGCAGGGACCGACAGGGGGCCCACGAGCAGTACTTC
TRBD2	TRBV7-2	many	TRBJ2-4	CASSLEGAGGGAKNIQYF	TGTGCCAGCAGCTTAGAAGGGGCCGGGGGGGGAGCCAAAAACATTCAGTACTTC
.	TRBV7-6	many	TRBJ1-1	CASSGGQGTEAFF	TGTGCCAGCAGCGGAGGTCAGGGGACTGAAGCTTTCTTT
.	TRBV28	many	TRBJ1-6	CASSLGGGMNSPLHF	TGTGCCAGCAGTTTGGGCGGGGGCATGAATTCACCCCTCCACTTT
TRBD2	TRBV27	medium-sized	TRBJ2-7	CASSLLAGGSYEQYF	TGTGCCAGCAGTCTACTAGCGGGAGGGTCCTACGAGCAGTACTTC
.	TRBV7-8	many	TRBJ1-4	CASSLRDRNEKLFF	TGTGCCAGCAGCTTAAGAGACCGTAATGAAAAACTGTTTTTT
.	TRBV5-6	.	TRBJ1-1	CASSLRETGTMNTEAFF	TGTGCCAGCAGCTTAAGAGAAACAGGAACCATGAACACTGAAGCTTTCTTT
TRBD1	TRBV29-1	many	TRBJ2-1	CSARTGALPEQFF	TGCAGCGCACGGACAGGGGCTTTACCTGAGCAGTTCTTC
TRBD1	TRBV12-3/TRBV12-4	many	TRBJ2-7	CASSLRDRVYEQYF	TGTGCCAGCAGTTTACGGGACAGGGTTTACGAGCAGTACTTC
.	TRBV12-3/TRBV12-4	many	TRBJ1-1	CASSLTPGTEAFF	TGTGCCAGCAGTTTAACCCCGGGGACTGAAGCTTTCTTT
TRBD2	TRBV7-6	few	TRBJ2-1	CASSLGASGSGEQFF	TGTGCCAGCAGCCTAGGGGCTAGCGGGAGTGGTGAGCAGTTCTTC
TRBD2	TRBV7-2	many	TRBJ2-1	CASSLAGLGNEQFF	TGTGCCAGCAGCTTAGCGGGACTAGGAAATGAGCAGTTCTTC
TRBD2	TRBV10-3	few	TRBJ2-7	CAPPLLAGGSYEQYF	TGTGCCCCGCCGCTGCTAGCGGGAGGTTCCTACGAGCAGTACTTC
.	TRBV19	medium-sized	TRBJ1-1	CASSIGWAEAFF	TGTGCCAGTAGTATAGGTTGGGCTGAAGCTTTCTTT
.	TRBV6-1	many	TRBJ1-1	CASRGMNTEAFF	TGTGCCAGCAGGGGGATGAACACTGAAGCTTTCTTT
.	TRBV5-1	medium-sized	TRBJ1-1	CASSLGGQGAAFF	TGCGCCAGCAGCTTGGGGGGGCAGGGAGCAGCTTTCTTT
.	TRBV6-6	many	TRBJ2-3	CATRVSAVTSTDTQYF	TGTGCCACACGTGTGTCGGCGGTAACTAGCACAGATACGCAGTATTTT
TRBD1	TRBV5-4	many	TRBJ2-1	CASSSGTGEYNEQFF	TGTGCCAGCAGCTCCGGGACAGGAGAATACAATGAGCAGTTCTTC
TRBD1	TRBV5-1	many	TRBJ1-6	CASSPLGTGDSPLHF	TGCGCCAGCAGCCCGTTGGGGACAGGGGATTCACCCCTCCACTTT
.	TRBV7-9	many	TRBJ2-7	CASSPSGGSKVYEQYF	TGTGCCAGCAGCCCTAGTGGTGGGTCAAAGGTCTACGAGCAGTACTTC
TRBD1	TRBV19	many	TRBJ2-2	CASSGTAATNTGELFF	TGTGCCAGTTCCGGGACAGCAGCCACGAACACCGGGGAGCTGTTTTTT
.	TRBV4-1	medium-sized	TRBJ2-3	CASSQDLASTDTQYF	TGCGCCAGCAGCCAAGATCTGGCTTCCACAGATACGCAGTATTTT
.	TRBV3-1	few	TRBJ2-3	CASSQDIGPTDTQYF	TGTGCCAGCAGCCAAGATATCGGACCGACAGATACGCAGTATTTT
.	TRBV5-5	many	TRBJ2-7	CASSLRSSYEQYF	TGTGCCAGCAGCTTGAGAAGCTCCTACGAGCAGTACTTC
TRBD2	TRBV11-2	many	TRBJ2-1	CASSLGLEKNEQFF	TGTGCCAGCAGTCTCGGACTAGAGAAAAATGAGCAGTTCTTC
TRBD1	TRBV29-1	.	TRBJ1-1	CSVVQGYGATEAFF	TGCAGCGTTGTACAGGGGTATGGGGCCACTGAAGCTTTCTTT
.	TRBV29-1	medium-sized	TRBJ2-3	CSAVGGEVTDTQYF	TGCAGCGCCGTGGGGGGTGAGGTCACAGATACGCAGTATTTT
TRBD2	TRBV10-3	few	TRBJ2-7	CAISAPTSGVYEQYF	TGTGCCATCAGTGCCCCAACTAGCGGGGTCTACGAGCAGTACTTC
TRBD1	TRBV19	.	TRBJ1-5	CASSQGGFINQPQHF	TGTGCCAGTTCCCAGGGGGGGTTCATCAATCAGCCCCAGCATTTT
TRBD2	TRBV7-2	many	TRBJ2-1	CASSSPLAGSSSYNEQFF	TGTGCCAGCAGCTCCCCCTTAGCGGGTTCGAGCTCCTACAATGAGCAGTTCTTC
.	TRBV28	many	TRBJ2-5	CASRPSSQETQYF	TGTGCCAGCAGGCCGAGTTCCCAAGAGACCCAGTACTTC
TRBD2	TRBV7-2	many	TRBJ2-7	CASSPSGTTGYEQYF	TGTGCCAGCAGCCCGTCCGGGACTACGGGCTACGAGCAGTACTTC
.	TRBV7-9	many	TRBJ2-5	CASSLITLQETQYF	TGTGCCAGCAGCTTAATTACACTTCAAGAGACCCAGTACTTC
TRBD2	TRBV4-2	many	TRBJ2-2	CASSQEGGSGSGELFF	TGTGCCAGCAGCCAAGAAGGCGGGAGTGGGTCCGGGGAGCTGTTTTTT
.	TRBV6-5	many	TRBJ2-1	CASSEWGGSSYNEQFF	TGTGCCAGCAGTGAGTGGGGTGGGAGCTCCTACAATGAGCAGTTCTTC
TRBD1	TRBV6-1	many	TRBJ2-3	CASSEGGRTGGTDTQYF	TGTGCCAGCAGTGAGGGGGGCCGGACAGGGGGCACAGATACGCAGTATTTT
TRBD1	TRBV7-2	many	TRBJ2-7	CASSLVWDRNYEQYF	TGTGCCAGCAGCTTAGTTTGGGACAGGAACTACGAGCAGTACTTC
TRBD2	TRBV6-5	many	TRBJ2-2	CASSYGNPQRERDTGELFF	TGTGCCAGCAGTTACGGGAACCCTCAGCGGGAGCGGGACACCGGGGAGCTGTTTTTT
.	TRBV11-2	many	TRBJ1-5	CASSPGHFGNQPQHF	TGTGCCAGCAGCCCAGGACACTTTGGCAATCAGCCCCAGCATTTT
.	TRBV4-3	many	TRBJ1-4	CASSRDGPLTNEKLFF	TGCGCCAGCAGCCGGGACGGCCCACTTACTAATGAAAAACTGTTTTTT
TRBD1	TRBV12-3/TRBV12-4	many	TRBJ2-3	CASSSSPGQGLRDTQYF	TGTGCCAGCAGTTCCTCGCCGGGACAGGGACTAAGAGATACGCAGTATTTT
TRBD1	TRBV6-5	medium-sized	TRBJ2-1	CASSEQGGAYNEQFF	TGTGCCAGCAGTGAACAGGGGGGCGCCTACAATGAGCAGTTCTTC
.	TRBV6-2/TRBV6-3	many	TRBJ2-5	CASSYPFLETQYF	TGTGCCAGCAGTTACCCGTTTCTTGAGACCCAGTACTTC
TRBD1	TRBV5-1	many	TRBJ2-1	CASSPGQGSYNEQFF	TGCGCCAGCAGCCCGGGACAGGGCTCCTACAATGAGCAGTTCTTC
TRBD1	TRBV10-2	many	TRBJ2-3	CASRGTGTDTQYF	TGCGCCAGCAGGGGGACAGGGACAGATACGCAGTATTTT
.	TRBV9	many	TRBJ2-5	CASSTAISPGNQETQYF	TGTGCCAGCAGCACCGCAATTTCTCCGGGAAACCAAGAGACCCAGTACTTC